This T cell receptor (beta chain) was recorded in a study of cytomegalovirus exposure and HLA in healthy donors. Broader study findings: Per a later analysis, 15,000 to 20,000 TCR beta sequences showed association with HLA alleles at 0.05 false discovery rate. Across donors, sequencing depth was assumed by presence/absence analyses to be roughly uniform. A later analysis appeared to link common viral pathogens to several of the most significant clusters.

On this clone: Its antigen is currently unknown. The junction shows a germline mismatch at one end, possibly a read error.

CDR3 length: 16 amino acids. Germline values: CDR1 SEHNR, CDR2 FQNEAQ (reference sequence). With 60 Vbeta and 13 Jbeta primers, the PCR was carried out. The data were produced by immunoSEQ multiplex PCR, yet TCRdb's version contains in-frame clones alone and is incomplete. The sample consists of about 150,000 clones, 68% of them appearing once. The donors comprised healthy bone marrow donors. Sequencing input: PBMCs. The TCR originated in a man in his sixties in good health and CMV-seronegative. The rearrangement joins TRBV7-9 to TRBJ2-6; D gene unclear. DNA for the CDR3: TGTTCCAGCAGCTCCTACCGAGTGTTAGGGGCCAACGTCCTGACTTTC. It is translated as CSSSSYRVLGANVLTF.